A selection of T cell receptor beta chains follows, all from one sample in a study of blood T cell repertoires in COVID-19. TCRdb's table, derived via immunoSEQ multiplex PCR, lists solely in-frame clones and lacks some. The sample has around 24,000 clones, around 90% seen once; the top ten hold 27%. What was sequenced was peripheral blood. Receptors were obtained from a man between 65 and 85 years old with COVID-19, enrolled during active disease. Each CDR3 is given with its conserved first and last residue. A D gene is named only where the DNA matches it firmly. Some rows have no size entry. The others give once, few or many, or a class for an expanded clone.

V	J	D	size	CDR3	DNA
TRBV5-1	TRBJ2-7	NA	NA	CASSLAAAQAEQYF	TGCGCCAGCAGCTTGGCGGCAGCCCAGGCCGAGCAGTACTTC
TRBV5-1	TRBJ2-7	NA	NA	CASSLDPSSEQYF	TGCGCCAGCAGCTTGGACCCCTCGAGCGAGCAGTACTTC
TRBV11-2	TRBJ1-4	TRBD1	NA	CASSLSTGVGEKLFF	TGTGCCAGCAGCTTATCGACAGGGGTGGGGGAAAAACTGTTTTTT
TRBV7-2	TRBJ1-6	TRBD1	NA	CASSLVSGTGGKSPLHF	TGTGCCAGCAGCTTAGTCTCGGGCACAGGGGGGAAATCACCCCTCCACTTT
TRBV11-1	TRBJ2-3	NA	NA	CASSLAPTASYTQYF	TGTGCCAGCAGCTTAGCGCCGACAGCTTCCTATACGCAGTATTTT
TRBV12-3/TRBV12-4	TRBJ2-1	TRBD2	NA	CASRGLVDNEQFF	TGTGCCAGCAGGGGACTAGTGGACAATGAGCAGTTCTTC
TRBV25-1	TRBJ2-3	TRBD1	NA	CASSATGVQDTQYF	TGTGCCAGCAGTGCCACAGGGGTACAAGATACGCAGTATTTT
TRBV7-2	TRBJ1-1	NA	NA	CASSLRDSSYF	TGTGCCAGCAGCTTACGTGACAGCTCTTACTTT
TRBV5-4	TRBJ1-1	NA	NA	CASNFFGDTEAFF	TGTGCCAGCAACTTCTTCGGGGACACTGAAGCTTTCTTT
TRBV9	TRBJ2-3	NA	NA	CASSFRGSTDTQYF	TGTGCCAGCAGCTTTAGGGGTAGCACAGATACGCAGTATTTT
TRBV7-9	TRBJ1-2	NA	NA	CASSGAWANYGYTF	TGTGCCAGCAGCGGAGCCTGGGCTAACTATGGCTACACCTTC
TRBV4-1	TRBJ1-5	NA	NA	CASSPGQSWWYQPQHF	TGCGCCAGCAGCCCCGGACAGTCTTGGTGGTACCAGCCCCAGCATTTT
TRBV3-1/TRBV3-2	TRBJ1-1	NA	NA	CASSQGRWARNTEAFF	TGTGCCAGCAGCCAAGGCCGGTGGGCGAGGAACACTGAAGCTTTCTTT
TRBV27	TRBJ1-1	NA	NA	CASSPPGRVNEAFF	TGTGCCAGCAGCCCTCCGGGGAGGGTTAATGAAGCTTTCTTT
TRBV5-1	TRBJ2-3	NA	NA	CASSLARGRGDTQYF	TGCGCCAGCAGCTTGGCCCGGGGGAGAGGGGATACGCAGTATTTT
TRBV12-3/TRBV12-4	TRBJ2-3	NA	NA	CASRGLVSDTQYF	TGTGCCAGCAGGGGGCTAGTGTCAGATACGCAGTATTTT
TRBV6-5	TRBJ1-2	NA	NA	CASSFRGDYGYTF	TGTGCCAGCAGTTTCAGGGGTGACTATGGCTACACCTTC
TRBV7-8	TRBJ1-2	TRBD1	few	CASSSYRLPGGDRKYGYTF	TGTGCCAGCAGCTCTTACCGGCTCCCGGGCGGGGACAGAAAATATGGCTACACCTTC
TRBV27	TRBJ1-5	TRBD1	few	CASSLGQHQPQHF	TGTGCCAGCAGTTTGGGACAGCATCAGCCCCAGCATTTT
TRBV27	TRBJ2-7	TRBD2	NA	CASSSLRGVLYEQYF	TGTGCCAGCAGTTCTCTCCGGGGGGTGCTATACGAGCAGTACTTC
TRBV4-2	TRBJ2-7	TRBD2	NA	CASSQDARTSRTYEQYF	TGTGCCAGCAGCCAAGATGCCCGGACTAGTCGGACCTACGAGCAGTACTTC
TRBV24-1	TRBJ2-1	TRBD2	once	CATSVAGAGNNEQFF	TGTGCCACCAGTGTAGCGGGAGCGGGAAACAATGAGCAGTTCTTC